The clone carrying this T cell receptor beta chain showed up just a few times. Its target is unknown. This record belongs to a study of glioma-infiltrating T cells. Germline V gives CDR1 LGHDT, CDR2 YNNKEL (reference sequence). CDR3 length equals 13 residues. Points from the study as a whole: Tissue and blood shared very few CDR3 sequences.

The iRepertoire nested amplicon-rescue multiplex PCR amplified TCR alpha and beta CDR3s from RNA. One-step reverse transcription and amplification started from approximately 100-400 ng of tissue mRNA or PBMC total RNA. A single record per CDR3 protein comes from TCRdb applying MiXCR to the multiplex PCR reads. The table shows 100,000 to 150,000 distinct CDR3 sequences, with more than 20% occurring only once. Input material: glioma tissue, nonneoplastic brain tissue, or PBMCs (not recorded which). The chain is built from TRBV3-1 and TRBJ2-7, with 8 bases matching TRBD2. The TCR sequence derives from a human donor with low-grade glioma or glioblastoma, undergoing nonglioma brain surgery, or in good health (not recorded which). The CDR3, as DNA: TGTGCCAGCAGCCAAGATCCCCGGGAGGGGCAGTATGTC. It yields the protein CASSQDPREGQYV.